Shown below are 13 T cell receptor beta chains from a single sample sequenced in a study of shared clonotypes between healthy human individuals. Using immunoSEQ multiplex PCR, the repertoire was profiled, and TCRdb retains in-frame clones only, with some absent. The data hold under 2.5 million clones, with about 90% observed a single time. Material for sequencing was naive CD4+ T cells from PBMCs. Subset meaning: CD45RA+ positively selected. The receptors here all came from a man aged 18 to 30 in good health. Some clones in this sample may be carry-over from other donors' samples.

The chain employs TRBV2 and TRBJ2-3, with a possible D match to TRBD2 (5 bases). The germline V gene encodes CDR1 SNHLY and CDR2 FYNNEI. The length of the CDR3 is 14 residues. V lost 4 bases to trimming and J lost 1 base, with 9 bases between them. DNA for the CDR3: TGTGCCAGCAGTGTTAGTAGCGGCACAGATACGCAGTATTTT. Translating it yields CASSVSSGTDTQYF. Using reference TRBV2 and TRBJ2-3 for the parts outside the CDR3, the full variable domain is EPEVTQTPSHQVTQMGQEVILRCVPISNHLYFYWYRQILGQKVEFLVSFYNNEISEKSEIFDDQFSVERPDGSNFTLKIRSTKLEDSAMYFCASSVSSGTDTQYFGPGTRLTVL.

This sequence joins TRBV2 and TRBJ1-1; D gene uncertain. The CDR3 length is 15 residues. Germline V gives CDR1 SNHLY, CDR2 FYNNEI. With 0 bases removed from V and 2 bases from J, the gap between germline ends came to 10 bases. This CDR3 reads CASSEARQRNTEAFF. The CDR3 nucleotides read TGTGCCAGCAGTGAAGCAAGACAACGAAACACTGAAGCTTTCTTT.

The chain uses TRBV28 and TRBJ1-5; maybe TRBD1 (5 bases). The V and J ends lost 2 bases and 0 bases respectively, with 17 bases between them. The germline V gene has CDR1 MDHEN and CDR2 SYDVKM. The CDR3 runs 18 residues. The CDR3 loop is CASSLNAVRGLSNQPQHF. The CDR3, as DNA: TGTGCCAGCAGTTTAAACGCGGTCCGGGGCCTTAGCAATCAGCCCCAGCATTTT.

The CDR3: CASSPSHTNQPQHF. The CDR3 DNA sequence: TGTGCCAGCTCACCATCACATACAAATCAGCCCCAGCATTTT. The chain recombines TRBV18 with TRBJ1-5, with D uncertain. With 2 bases removed from V and 4 bases from J, the gap between germline ends came to 9 bases. The CDR3 covers 14 residues. From germline, CDR1 is KGHSH and CDR2 LQKENI.

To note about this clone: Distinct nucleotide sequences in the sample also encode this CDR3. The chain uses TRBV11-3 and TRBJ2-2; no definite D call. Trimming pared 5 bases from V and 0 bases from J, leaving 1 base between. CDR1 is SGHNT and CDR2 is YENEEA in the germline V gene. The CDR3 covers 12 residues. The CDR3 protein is CASSPNTGELFF. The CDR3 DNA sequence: TGTGCCAGCAGCCCGAACACCGGGGAGCTGTTTTTT.

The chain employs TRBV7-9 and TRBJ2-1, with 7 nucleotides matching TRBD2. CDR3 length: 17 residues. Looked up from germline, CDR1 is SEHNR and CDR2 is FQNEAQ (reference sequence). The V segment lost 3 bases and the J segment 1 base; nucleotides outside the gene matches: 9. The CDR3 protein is CASSFRRGDRSYNEQFF. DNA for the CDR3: TGTGCCAGCAGCTTTCGACGGGGGGACCGTTCCTACAATGAGCAGTTCTTC.

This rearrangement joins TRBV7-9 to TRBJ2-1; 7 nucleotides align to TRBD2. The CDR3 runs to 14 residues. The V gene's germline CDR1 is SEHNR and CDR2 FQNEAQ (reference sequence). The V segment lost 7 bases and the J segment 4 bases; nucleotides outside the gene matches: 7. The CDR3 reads CASKGVAGYNEQFF. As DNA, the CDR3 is TGTGCCAGCAAGGGAGTAGCGGGTTACAATGAGCAGTTCTTC. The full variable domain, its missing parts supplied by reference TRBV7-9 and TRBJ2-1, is DTGVSQNPRHKITKRGQNVTFRCDPISEHNRLYWYRQTLGQGPEFLTYFQNEAQLEKSRLLSDRFSAERPKGSFSTLEIQRTEQGDSAMYLCASKGVAGYNEQFFGPGTRLTVL.

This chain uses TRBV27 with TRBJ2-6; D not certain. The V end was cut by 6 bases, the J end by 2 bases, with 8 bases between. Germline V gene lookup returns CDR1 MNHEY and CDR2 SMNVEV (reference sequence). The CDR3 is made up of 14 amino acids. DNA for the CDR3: TGTGCCAGCAGGAGTTTCACTGGGGCCAACGTCCTGACTTTC. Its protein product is CASRSFTGANVLTF.

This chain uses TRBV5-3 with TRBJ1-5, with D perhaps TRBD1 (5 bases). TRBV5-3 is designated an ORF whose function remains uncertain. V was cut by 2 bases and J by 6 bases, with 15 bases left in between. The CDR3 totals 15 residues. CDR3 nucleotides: TGTGCCAGAAGCTTCCGGGACTGTGTCTCTCAGCCCCAGCATTTT. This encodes CARSFRDCVSQPQHF.

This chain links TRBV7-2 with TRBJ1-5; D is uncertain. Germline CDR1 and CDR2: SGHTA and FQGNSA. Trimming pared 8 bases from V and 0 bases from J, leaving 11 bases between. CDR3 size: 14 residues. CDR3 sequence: CASAKIHSNQPQHF. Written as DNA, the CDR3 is TGTGCCAGCGCGAAGATTCATAGCAATCAGCCCCAGCATTTT. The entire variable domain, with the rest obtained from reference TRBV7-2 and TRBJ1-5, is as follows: GAGVSQSPSNKVTEKGKDVELRCDPISGHTALYWYRQSLGQGLEFLIYFQGNSAPDKSGLPSDRFSAERTGGSVSTLTIQRTQQEDSAVYLCASAKIHSNQPQHFGDGTRLSIL.

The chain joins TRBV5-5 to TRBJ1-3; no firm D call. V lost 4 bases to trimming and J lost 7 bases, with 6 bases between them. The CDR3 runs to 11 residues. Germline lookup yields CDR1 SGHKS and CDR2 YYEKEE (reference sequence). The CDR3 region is CASSAWNTIYF. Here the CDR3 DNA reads TGTGCCAGCAGCGCCTGGAACACCATATATTTT.

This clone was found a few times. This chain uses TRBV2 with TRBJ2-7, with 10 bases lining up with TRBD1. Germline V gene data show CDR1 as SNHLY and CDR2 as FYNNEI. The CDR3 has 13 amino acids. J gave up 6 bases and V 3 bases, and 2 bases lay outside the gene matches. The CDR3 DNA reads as TGTGCCAGCAGTGATAGGACAGGGGGCGAGCAGTACTTC. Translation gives CASSDRTGGEQYF.

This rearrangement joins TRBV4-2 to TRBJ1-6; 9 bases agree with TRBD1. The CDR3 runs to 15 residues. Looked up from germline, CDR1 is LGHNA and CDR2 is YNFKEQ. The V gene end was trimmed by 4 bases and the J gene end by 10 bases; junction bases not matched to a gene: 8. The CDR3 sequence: CASSPGQGLSSPLHF. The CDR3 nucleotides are TGTGCCAGCAGCCCGGGACAGGGACTGTCGTCACCCCTCCACTTT.